This T cell receptor (beta chain) was retrieved from a study of neurological immune-mediated disorders. General observations from the study: Private repertoires in all groups were suggested, as expanded clones shared no CDR3 amino acid sequences across subjects.

The V gene lost 7 bases and the J gene lost 6 bases, with 15 bases spanning the gap. The germline gives CDR1 SGHRS, CDR2 YFSETQ. CDR3 length equals 13 residues. This clonotype appeared a few times. The antigen is not known. The method for making cDNA was 5'RACE, and it used 10-nucleotide random UMIs. MiXCR, applied by TCRdb to the 5' RACE reads, yields one record per CDR3 protein. In the table there are tens of thousands of distinct CDR3 sequences, 10% to 13% of which are singletons. The material sequenced was PBMCs. The rearrangement links TRBV5-1 to TRBJ2-3; D remains unclear. The receptor was derived from a man between 40 and 49 years old in good health. CDR3 sequence: CASLDQHTDTQYF. In nucleotides, the CDR3 is TGCGCCAGCCTCGACCAGCACACCGATACGCAGTATTTT.